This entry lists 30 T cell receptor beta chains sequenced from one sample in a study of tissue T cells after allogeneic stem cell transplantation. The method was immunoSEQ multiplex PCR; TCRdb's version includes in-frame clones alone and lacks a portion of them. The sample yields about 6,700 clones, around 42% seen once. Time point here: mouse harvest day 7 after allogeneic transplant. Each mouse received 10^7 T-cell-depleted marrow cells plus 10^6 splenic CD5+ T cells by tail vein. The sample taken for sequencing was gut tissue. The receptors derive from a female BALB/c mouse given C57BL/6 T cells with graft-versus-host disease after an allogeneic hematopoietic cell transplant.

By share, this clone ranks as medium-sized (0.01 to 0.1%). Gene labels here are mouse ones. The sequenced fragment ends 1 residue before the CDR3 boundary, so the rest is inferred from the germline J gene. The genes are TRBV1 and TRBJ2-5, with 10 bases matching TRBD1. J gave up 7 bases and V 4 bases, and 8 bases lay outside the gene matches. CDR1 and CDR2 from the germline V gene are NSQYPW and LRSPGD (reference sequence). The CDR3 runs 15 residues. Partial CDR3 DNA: TGCACCTGCAGTGACCGGGACAGGGGAGGACACACCCAGTAC. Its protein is CTCSDRDRGGHTQY. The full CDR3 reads CTCSDRDRGGHTQYF.

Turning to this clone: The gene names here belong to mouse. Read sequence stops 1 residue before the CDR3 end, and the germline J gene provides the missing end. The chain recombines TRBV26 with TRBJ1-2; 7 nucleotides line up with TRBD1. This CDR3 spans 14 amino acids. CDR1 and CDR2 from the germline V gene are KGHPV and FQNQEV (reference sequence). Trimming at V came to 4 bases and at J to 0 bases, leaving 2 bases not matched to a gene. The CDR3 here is CASSRQGANSDYTF. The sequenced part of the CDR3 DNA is TGTGCCAGCAGTCGACAGGGAGCAAACTCCGACTACACC.

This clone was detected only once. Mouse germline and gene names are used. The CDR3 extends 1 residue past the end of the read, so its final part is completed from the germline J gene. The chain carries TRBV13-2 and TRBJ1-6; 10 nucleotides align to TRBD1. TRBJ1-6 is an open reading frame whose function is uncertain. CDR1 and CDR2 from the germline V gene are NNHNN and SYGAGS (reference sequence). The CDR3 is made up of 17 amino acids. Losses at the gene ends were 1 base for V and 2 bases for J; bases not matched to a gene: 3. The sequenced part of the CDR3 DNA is TGTGCCAGCGGTGATCCGGGACAGGGGCCCTATAATTCGCCCCTCTAC. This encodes CASGDPGQGPYNSPLY. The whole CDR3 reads CASGDPGQGPYNSPLYF.

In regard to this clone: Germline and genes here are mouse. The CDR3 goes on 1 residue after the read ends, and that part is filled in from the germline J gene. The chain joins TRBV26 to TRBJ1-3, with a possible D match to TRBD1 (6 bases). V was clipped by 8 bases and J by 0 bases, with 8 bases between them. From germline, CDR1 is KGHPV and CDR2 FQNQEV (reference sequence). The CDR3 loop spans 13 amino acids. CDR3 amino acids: CASGQNSGNTLYF. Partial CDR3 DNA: TGTGCCAGCGGACAGAATTCTGGAAATACGCTCTAT.

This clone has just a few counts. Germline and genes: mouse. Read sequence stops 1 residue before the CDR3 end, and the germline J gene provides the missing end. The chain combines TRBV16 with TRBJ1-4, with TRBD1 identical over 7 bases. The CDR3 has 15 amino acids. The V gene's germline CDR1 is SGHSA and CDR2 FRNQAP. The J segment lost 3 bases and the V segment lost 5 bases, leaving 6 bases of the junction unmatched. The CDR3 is CASSLTGATNERLFF. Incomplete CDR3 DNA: TGTGCAAGCAGCCTCACAGGGGCGACCAACGAAAGATTATTT.

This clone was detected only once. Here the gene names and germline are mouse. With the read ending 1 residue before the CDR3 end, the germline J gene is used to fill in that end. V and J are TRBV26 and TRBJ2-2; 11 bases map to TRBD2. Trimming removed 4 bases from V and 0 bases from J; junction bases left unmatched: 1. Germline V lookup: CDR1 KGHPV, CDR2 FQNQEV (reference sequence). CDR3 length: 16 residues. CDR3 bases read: TGTGCCAGCAGTCGACTGGGGGGGGCAAACACCGGGCAGCTCTAC. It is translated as CASSRLGGANTGQLY. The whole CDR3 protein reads CASSRLGGANTGQLYF.

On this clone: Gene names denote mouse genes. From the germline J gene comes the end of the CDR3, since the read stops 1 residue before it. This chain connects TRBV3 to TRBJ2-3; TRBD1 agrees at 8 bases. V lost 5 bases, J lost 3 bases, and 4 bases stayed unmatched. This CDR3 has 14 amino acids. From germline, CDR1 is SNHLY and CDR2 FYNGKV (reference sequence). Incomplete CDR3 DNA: TGTGCCAGCAGCCGCAGGGGGCGAGCAGAAACGCTGTAT. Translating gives CASSRRGRAETLY. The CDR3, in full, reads CASSRRGRAETLYF.

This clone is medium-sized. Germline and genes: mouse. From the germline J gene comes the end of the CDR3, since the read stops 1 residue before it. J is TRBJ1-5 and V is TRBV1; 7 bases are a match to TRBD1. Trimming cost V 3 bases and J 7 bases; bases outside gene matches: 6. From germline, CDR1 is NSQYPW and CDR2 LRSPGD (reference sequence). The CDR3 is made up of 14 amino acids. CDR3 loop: CTCSARDRGQAPLF. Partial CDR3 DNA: TGCACCTGCAGTGCCCGGGACAGAGGGCAGGCTCCGCTT. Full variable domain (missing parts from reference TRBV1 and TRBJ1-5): VTLLEQNPRWRLVPRGQAVNLRCILKNSQYPWMSWYQQDLQKQLQWLFTLRSPGDKEVKSLPGADYLATRVTDTELRLQVANMSQGRTLYCTCSARDRGQAPLFGEGTRLSVL.

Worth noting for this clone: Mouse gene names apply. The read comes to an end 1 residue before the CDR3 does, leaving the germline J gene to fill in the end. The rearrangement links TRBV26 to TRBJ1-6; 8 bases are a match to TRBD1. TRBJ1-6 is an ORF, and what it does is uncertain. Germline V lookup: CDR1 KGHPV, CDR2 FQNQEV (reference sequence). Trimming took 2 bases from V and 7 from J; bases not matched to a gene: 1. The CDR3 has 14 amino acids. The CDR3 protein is CASSLAGGNSPLYF. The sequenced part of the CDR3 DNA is TGTGCCAGCAGTCTGGCAGGGGGCAATTCGCCCCTCTAC.

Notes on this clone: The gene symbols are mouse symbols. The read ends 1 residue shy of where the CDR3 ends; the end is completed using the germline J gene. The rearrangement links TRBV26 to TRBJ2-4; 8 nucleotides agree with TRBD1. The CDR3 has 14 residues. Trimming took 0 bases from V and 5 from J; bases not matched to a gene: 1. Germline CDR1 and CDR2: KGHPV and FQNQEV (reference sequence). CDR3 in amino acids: CASSLSGTGNTLYF. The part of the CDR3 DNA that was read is TGTGCCAGCAGTCTGTCGGGGACAGGAAACACCTTGTAC. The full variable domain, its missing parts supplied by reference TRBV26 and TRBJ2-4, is NSKVIQTPRYLVKGQGQKAKMRCIPEKGHPVVFWYQQNKNNEFKFLINFQNQEVLQQIDMTEKRFSAECPSNSPCSLEIQSSEAGDSALYLCASSLSGTGNTLYFGAGTRLSVL.

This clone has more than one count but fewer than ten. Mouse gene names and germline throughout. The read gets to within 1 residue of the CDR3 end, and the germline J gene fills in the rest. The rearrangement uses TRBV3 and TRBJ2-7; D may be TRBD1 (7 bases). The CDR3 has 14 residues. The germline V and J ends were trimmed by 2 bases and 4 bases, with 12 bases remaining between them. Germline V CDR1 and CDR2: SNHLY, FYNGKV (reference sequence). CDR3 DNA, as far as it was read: TGTGCCAGCAGCTTACGGGCAGGGGGGTATGAACAGTAC. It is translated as CASSLRAGGYEQY. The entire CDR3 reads CASSLRAGGYEQYF.

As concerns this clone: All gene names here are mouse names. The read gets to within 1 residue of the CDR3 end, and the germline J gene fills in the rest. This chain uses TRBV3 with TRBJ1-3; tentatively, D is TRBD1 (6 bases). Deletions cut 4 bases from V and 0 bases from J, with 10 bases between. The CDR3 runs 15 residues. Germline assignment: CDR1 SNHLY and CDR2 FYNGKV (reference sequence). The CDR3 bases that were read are TGTGCCAGCAGCTCATACAGGGTTTCTGGAAATACGCTCTAT. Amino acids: CASSSYRVSGNTLY. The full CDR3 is CASSSYRVSGNTLYF.

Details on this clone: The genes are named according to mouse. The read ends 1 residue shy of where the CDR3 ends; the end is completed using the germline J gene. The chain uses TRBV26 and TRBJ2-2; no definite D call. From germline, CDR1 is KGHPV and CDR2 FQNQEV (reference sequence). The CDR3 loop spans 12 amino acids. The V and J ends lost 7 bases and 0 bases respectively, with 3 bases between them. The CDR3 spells CASTPNTGQLYF. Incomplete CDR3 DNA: TGTGCCAGCACACCAAACACCGGGCAGCTCTAC.

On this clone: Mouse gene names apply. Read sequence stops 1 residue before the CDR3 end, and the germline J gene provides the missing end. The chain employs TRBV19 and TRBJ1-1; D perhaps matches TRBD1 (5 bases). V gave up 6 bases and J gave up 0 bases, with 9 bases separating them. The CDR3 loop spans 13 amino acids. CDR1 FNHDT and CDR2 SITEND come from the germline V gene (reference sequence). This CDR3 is CASIGTANTEVFF. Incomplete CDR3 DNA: TGTGCCAGCATAGGGACGGCAAACACAGAAGTCTTC.

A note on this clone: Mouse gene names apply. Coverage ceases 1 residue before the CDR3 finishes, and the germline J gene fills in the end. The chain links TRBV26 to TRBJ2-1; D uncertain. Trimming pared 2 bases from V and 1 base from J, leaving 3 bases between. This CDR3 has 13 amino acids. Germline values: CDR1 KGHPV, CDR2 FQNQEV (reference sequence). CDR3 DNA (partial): TGTGCCAGCAGTCTGGACAACTATGCTGAGCAGTTC. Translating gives CASSLDNYAEQF. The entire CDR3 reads CASSLDNYAEQFF.

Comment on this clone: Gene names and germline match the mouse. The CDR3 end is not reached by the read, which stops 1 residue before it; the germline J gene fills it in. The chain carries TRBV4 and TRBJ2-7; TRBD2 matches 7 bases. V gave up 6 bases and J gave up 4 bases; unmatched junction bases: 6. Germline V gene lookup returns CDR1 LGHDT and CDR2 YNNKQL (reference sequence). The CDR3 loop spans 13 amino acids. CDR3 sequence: CASSDRGGYEQYF. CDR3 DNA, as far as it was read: TGTGCCAGCAGTGACCGGGGGGGATATGAACAGTAC.

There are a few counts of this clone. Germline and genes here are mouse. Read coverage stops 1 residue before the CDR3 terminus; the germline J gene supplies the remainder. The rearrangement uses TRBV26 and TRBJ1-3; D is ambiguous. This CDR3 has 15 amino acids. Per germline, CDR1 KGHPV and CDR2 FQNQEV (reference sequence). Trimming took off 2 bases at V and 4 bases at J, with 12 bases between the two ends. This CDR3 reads CASSLMRELGNTLYF. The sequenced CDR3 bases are TGTGCCAGCAGTCTGATGAGGGAATTGGGAAATACGCTCTAT.

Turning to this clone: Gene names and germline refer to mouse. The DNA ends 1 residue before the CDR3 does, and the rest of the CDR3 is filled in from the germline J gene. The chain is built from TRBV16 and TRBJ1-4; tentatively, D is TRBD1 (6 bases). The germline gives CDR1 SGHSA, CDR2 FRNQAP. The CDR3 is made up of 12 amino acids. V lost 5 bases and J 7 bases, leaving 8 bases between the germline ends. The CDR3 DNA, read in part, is TGTGCAAGCAGCCTACAGGGCGAAAGATTATTT. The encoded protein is CASSLQGERLF. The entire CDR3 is CASSLQGERLFF. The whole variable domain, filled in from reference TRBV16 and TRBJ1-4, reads NAGVIQTPRHKVTGKGQEATLWCEPISGHSAVFWYRQTIVQGLEFLTYFRNQAPIDDSGMPKERFSAQMPNQSHSTLKIQSTQPQDSAVYLCASSLQGERLFFGHGTKLSVL.

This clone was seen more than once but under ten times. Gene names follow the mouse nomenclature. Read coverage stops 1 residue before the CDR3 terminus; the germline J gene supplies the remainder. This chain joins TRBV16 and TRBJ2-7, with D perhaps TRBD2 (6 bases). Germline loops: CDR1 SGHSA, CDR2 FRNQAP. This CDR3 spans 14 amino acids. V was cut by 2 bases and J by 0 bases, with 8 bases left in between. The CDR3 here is CASSLLGSSYEQYF. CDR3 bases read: TGTGCAAGCAGCTTACTGGGGAGCTCCTATGAACAGTAC.

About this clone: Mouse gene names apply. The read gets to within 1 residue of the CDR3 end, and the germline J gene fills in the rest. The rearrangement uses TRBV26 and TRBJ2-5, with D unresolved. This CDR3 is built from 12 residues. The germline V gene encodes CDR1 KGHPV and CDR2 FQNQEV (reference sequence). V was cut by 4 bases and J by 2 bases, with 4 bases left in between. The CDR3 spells CASSPLQDTQYF. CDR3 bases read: TGTGCCAGCAGTCCCCTCCAAGACACCCAGTAC.

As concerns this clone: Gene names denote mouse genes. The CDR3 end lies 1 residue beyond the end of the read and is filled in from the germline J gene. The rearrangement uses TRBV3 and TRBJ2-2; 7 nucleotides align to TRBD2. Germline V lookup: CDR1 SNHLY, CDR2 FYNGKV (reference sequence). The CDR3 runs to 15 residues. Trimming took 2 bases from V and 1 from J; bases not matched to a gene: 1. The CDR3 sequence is CASSLLGVNTGQLYF. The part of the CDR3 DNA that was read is TGTGCCAGCAGCTTACTGGGGGTAAACACCGGGCAGCTCTAC.

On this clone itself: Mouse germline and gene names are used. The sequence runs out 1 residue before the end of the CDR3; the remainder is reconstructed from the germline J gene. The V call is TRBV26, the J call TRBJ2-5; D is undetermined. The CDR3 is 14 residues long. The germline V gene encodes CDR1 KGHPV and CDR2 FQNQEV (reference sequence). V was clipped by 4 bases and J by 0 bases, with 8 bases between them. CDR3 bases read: TGTGCCAGCAGTCCTACAGTTAACCAAGACACCCAGTAC. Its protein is CASSPTVNQDTQY. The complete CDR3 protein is CASSPTVNQDTQYF.

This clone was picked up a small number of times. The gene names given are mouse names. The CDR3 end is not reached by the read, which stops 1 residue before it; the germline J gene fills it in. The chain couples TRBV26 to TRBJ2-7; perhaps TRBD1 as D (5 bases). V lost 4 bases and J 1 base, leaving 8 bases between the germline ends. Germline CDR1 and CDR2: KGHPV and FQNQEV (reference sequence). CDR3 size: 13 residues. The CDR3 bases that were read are TGTGCCAGCAGTCACGGACAATCCTATGAACAGTAC. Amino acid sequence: CASSHGQSYEQY. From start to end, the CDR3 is CASSHGQSYEQYF. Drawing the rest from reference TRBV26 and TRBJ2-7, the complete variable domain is NSKVIQTPRYLVKGQGQKAKMRCIPEKGHPVVFWYQQNKNNEFKFLINFQNQEVLQQIDMTEKRFSAECPSNSPCSLEIQSSEAGDSALYLCASSHGQSYEQYFGPGTRLTVL.

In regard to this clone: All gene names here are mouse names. The CDR3 loop reads CASSLQNQNTLYF. CDR3 DNA (partial): TGTGCCAGCAGTCTACAAAATCAAAACACCTTGTAC. The chain couples TRBV26 to TRBJ2-4; D not certain. The read ends 1 residue early relative to the CDR3; the germline J gene fills the gap. The germline CDR1 and CDR2 sequences are KGHPV and FQNQEV (reference sequence). V lost 3 bases and J 2 bases, leaving 6 bases between the germline ends. CDR3 length: 13 residues.

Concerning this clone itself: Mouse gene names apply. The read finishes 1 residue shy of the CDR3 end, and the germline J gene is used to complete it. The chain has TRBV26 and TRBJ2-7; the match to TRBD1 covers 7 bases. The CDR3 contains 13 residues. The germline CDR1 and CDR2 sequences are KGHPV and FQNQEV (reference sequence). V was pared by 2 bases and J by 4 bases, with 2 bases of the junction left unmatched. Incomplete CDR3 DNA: TGTGCCAGCAGTCTGAAACAGGGGTATGAACAGTAC. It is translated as CASSLKQGYEQY. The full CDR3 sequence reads CASSLKQGYEQYF.

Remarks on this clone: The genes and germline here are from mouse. The covered CDR3 bases are TGTGCCAGCAGCTCTGGACTGGGGGTCTATGCTGAGCAGTTC. Translating gives CASSSGLGVYAEQF. The entire CDR3 is CASSSGLGVYAEQFF. The chain has TRBV3 and TRBJ2-1, with 10 bases fitting TRBD2. The read terminates 1 residue ahead of where the CDR3 ends, so the germline J gene completes it. Germline loops: CDR1 SNHLY, CDR2 FYNGKV (reference sequence). The CDR3 covers 15 residues. The V segment lost 4 bases and the J segment 3 bases; nucleotides outside the gene matches: 3.

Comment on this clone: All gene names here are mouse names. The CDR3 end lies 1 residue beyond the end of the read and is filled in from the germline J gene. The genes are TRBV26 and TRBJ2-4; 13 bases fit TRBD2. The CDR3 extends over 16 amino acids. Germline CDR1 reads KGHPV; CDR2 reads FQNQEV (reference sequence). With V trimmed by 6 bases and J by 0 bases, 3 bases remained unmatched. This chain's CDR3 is CASSPGLGGSQNTLYF. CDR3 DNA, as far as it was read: TGTGCCAGCAGCCCGGGACTGGGGGGGAGTCAAAACACCTTGTAC.

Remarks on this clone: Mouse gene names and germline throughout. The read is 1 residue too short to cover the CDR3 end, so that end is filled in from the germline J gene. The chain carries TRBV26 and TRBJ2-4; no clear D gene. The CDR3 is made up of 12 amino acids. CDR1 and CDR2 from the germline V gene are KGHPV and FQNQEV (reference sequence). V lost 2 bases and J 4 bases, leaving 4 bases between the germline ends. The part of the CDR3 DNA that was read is TGTGCCAGCAGTCTGGAGGAAAACACCTTGTAC. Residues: CASSLEENTLY. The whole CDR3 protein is CASSLEENTLYF. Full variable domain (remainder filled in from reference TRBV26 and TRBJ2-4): NSKVIQTPRYLVKGQGQKAKMRCIPEKGHPVVFWYQQNKNNEFKFLINFQNQEVLQQIDMTEKRFSAECPSNSPCSLEIQSSEAGDSALYLCASSLEENTLYFGAGTRLSVL.

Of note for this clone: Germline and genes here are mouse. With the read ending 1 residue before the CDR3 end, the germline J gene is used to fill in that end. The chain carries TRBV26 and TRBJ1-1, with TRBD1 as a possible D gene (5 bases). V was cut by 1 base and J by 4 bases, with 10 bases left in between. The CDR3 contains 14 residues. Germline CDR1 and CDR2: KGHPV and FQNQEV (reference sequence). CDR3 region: CASSLWGVPTEVFF. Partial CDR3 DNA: TGTGCCAGCAGTCTGTGGGGGGTGCCCACAGAAGTCTTC.

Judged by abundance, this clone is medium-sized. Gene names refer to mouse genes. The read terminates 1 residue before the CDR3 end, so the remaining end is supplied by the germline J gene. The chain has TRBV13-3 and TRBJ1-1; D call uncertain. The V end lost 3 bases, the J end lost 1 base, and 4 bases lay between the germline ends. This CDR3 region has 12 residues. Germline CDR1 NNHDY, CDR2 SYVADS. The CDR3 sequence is CASSVRNTEVFF. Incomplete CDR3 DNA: TGTGCCAGCAGTGTCCGGAACACAGAAGTCTTC.